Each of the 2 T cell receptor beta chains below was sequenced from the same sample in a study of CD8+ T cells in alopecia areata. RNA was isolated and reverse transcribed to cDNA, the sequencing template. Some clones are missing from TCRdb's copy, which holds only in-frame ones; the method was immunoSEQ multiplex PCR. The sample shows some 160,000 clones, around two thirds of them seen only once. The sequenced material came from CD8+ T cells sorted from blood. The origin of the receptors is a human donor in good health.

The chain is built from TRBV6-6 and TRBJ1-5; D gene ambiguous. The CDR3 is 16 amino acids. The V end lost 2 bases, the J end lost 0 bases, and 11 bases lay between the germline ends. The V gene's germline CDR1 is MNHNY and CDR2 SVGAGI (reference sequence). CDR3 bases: TGTGCCAGCAGTTACGCTGGGCCAGTTAGCAATCAGCCCCAGCATTTT. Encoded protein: CASSYAGPVSNQPQHF.

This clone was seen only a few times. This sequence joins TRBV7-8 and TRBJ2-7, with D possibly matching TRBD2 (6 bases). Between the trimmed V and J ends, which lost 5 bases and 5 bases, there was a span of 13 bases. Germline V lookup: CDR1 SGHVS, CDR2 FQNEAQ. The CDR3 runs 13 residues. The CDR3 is CASSEGTGDEQYF. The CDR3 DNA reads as TGTGCCAGCAGCGAAGGGACGGGAGACGAGCAGTACTTC.